The 17 T cell receptor beta chains presented below share a single source sample, sequenced in a study of CD8 T cells in ankylosing spondylitis. Whole-study results and caveats: Made up of about eight highly homologous variants, a TCR beta motif appeared characteristic of ankylosing spondylitis blood.

TCRdb reanalysed the 5' RACE reads using MiXCR and keeps one entry per CDR3 protein. The sample has fewer than 550,000 distinct CDR3 sequences; roughly 5% are singletons. These TCRs are of unknown antigen specificity. Sequenced sample: blood, either unsorted or a sorted T cell fraction (not recorded which). These receptors were taken from a male donor with ankylosing spondylitis.

The table lists this clonotype with a few counts. At one boundary the junction diverges from the germline segment, which might be a read error. J is TRBJ2-1 and V is TRBV5-6, with a weak D call TRBD2 (6 bases). This CDR3 is built from 16 residues. Germline CDR1 is SGHDT and CDR2 is YYEEEE. The CDR3 region is CASRLGGPSSYNEQFF. CDR3 in DNA: TGTGCCAGCAGGTTGGGGGGTCCGAGCTCCTACAATGAGCAGTTCTTC.

The chain recombines TRBV20-1 with TRBJ2-5; D unclear. V was pared by 5 bases and J by 0 bases, with 13 bases between. CDR3 length: 14 residues. The V gene's germline CDR1 is DFQATT and CDR2 SNEGSKA (reference sequence). CDR3 residues: CSALDGTHQETQYF. CDR3 DNA sequence: TGCAGTGCTTTGGACGGTACCCACCAAGAGACCCAGTACTTC.

Many counts were recorded for this clonotype. J is TRBJ2-1 and V is TRBV7-2; D not resolved. The CDR3 sequence is 12 residues long. The germline CDR1 and CDR2 sequences are SGHTA and FQGNSA. V lost 1 base to trimming and J lost 12 bases, with 10 bases between them. The CDR3 nucleotides read TGTGCCAGCAGCTTAGGCCCAATCGGGCAGTTCTTC. It translates to CASSLGPIGQFF.

This clonotype was seen many times. The V gene is TRBV15, the J gene TRBJ2-5; D gene ambiguous. Germline V gives CDR1 LNHNV, CDR2 YYDKDF (reference sequence). V was cut by 0 bases and J by 3 bases, with 11 bases left in between. The CDR3 runs to 15 residues. The CDR3 DNA sequence: TGTGCCACCAGCAGAGATAGCAGTTTAGAAGAGACCCAGTACTTC. Its translation: CATSRDSSLEETQYF.

This clonotype was observed many times. The rearrangement uses TRBV12-3 or TRBV12-4 and TRBJ2-5, with D perhaps assigned TRBD1 or TRBD2 (5 bases each). The CDR3 contains 14 residues. Between the trimmed V and J ends, which lost 6 bases and 1 base, there was a span of 12 bases. DNA of the CDR3: TGTGCCAGCAGCCGGGGACGGAGCCAAGAGACCCAGTACTTC. Translated, it gives CASSRGRSQETQYF.

The table lists this clonotype with many counts. CDR3 DNA: TGTGCCAGCAGCAGAGCGGAGTACCAAGAGACCCAGTACTTC. The encoded protein is CASSRAEYQETQYF. V and J are TRBV28 and TRBJ2-5; the D gene is possibly TRBD2 (5 bases). CDR1 and CDR2 (germline): MDHEN, SYDVKM. This CDR3 is built from 14 residues. V dropped 6 bases and J dropped 0 bases, with 11 bases sitting between them.

This clonotype was seen many times. The rearrangement uses TRBV7-9 and TRBJ1-2; unclear D gene. Germline-derived CDR1 and CDR2 are SEHNR and FQNEAQ (reference sequence). This CDR3 is 13 amino acids long. Trimming took off 5 bases at V and 5 bases at J, with 12 bases between the two ends. As DNA, the CDR3 is TGTGCCAGCAGCATAACAGAGGTTTATGGCTACACCTTC. Amino acid sequence: CASSITEVYGYTF.

This clonotype was detected ten times or more. The V gene is TRBV5-1, the J gene TRBJ2-7; a weak D match, TRBD2 (7 bases). The CDR3 loop spans 15 amino acids. The V and J ends lost 3 bases and 2 bases respectively, with 15 bases between them. Germline CDR1 is SGHRS and CDR2 is YFSETQ. The CDR3: CASSSGGRATYEQYF. The CDR3 bases are TGCGCCAGCAGCTCCGGGGGGCGGGCCACCTACGAGCAGTACTTC.

This clonotype was observed at least ten times. The chain has TRBV20-1 and TRBJ1-2; no firm D call. Germline CDR1 and CDR2: DFQATT and SNEGSKA (reference sequence). CDR3 length: 13 residues. The ends were cut back, 0 bases at V and 1 base at J, with 6 bases in the middle. The CDR3 sequence is CSARDQNNYGYTF. CDR3 DNA: TGCAGTGCTAGAGATCAAAATAACTATGGCTACACCTTC.

The rearrangement links TRBV20-1 to TRBJ2-7; the D gene could be TRBD1 or TRBD2 (5 bases each). Germline V gene data show CDR1 as DFQATT and CDR2 as SNEGSKA (reference sequence). This CDR3 spans 12 amino acids. V shed 0 bases and J shed 6 bases, with 9 bases lying between them. The CDR3 DNA reads as TGCAGTGCTAGAGATCCCGGGGCCGAGCAGTACTTC. Encoded protein: CSARDPGAEQYF.

Ten or more counts support this clonotype. The V gene is TRBV3-1, the J gene TRBJ2-3; D gene unclear. V dropped 4 bases and J dropped 4 bases, with 6 bases sitting between them. Germline V lookup: CDR1 LGHDT, CDR2 YNNKEL (reference sequence). The CDR3 covers 12 residues. Written as DNA, the CDR3 is TGTGCCAGCAGCCGAATTCCAGATACGCAGTATTTT. Encoded protein: CASSRIPDTQYF.

At least ten counts were recorded for this clonotype. This chain uses TRBV7-9 with TRBJ2-1; 10 bases line up with TRBD2. Unmatched junction bases numbered 8, after V lost 1 base and J lost 5 bases. The germline gives CDR1 SEHNR, CDR2 FQNEAQ (reference sequence). This CDR3 comprises 17 residues. The DNA of the CDR3 is TGTGCCAGCAGCTTAGTCGGCCGGACTAGCGGCCACAATGAGCAGTTCTTC. Translated: CASSLVGRTSGHNEQFF. The complete variable domain, with remaining parts taken from reference TRBV7-9 and TRBJ2-1, reads DTGVSQNPRHKITKRGQNVTFRCDPISEHNRLYWYRQTLGQGPEFLTYFQNEAQLEKSRLLSDRFSAERPKGSFSTLEIQRTEQGDSAMYLCASSLVGRTSGHNEQFFGPGTRLTVL.

This clonotype was recorded at least ten times. CDR3 region: CSVDGGAKNIQYF. DNA for the CDR3: TGCAGCGTTGACGGGGGAGCCAAAAACATTCAGTACTTC. The chain joins TRBV29-1 to TRBJ2-4; possible D gene TRBD2, 6 bases. CDR1 is SQVTM and CDR2 is ANQGSEA in the germline V gene. Between the trimmed V and J ends, which lost 3 bases and 0 bases, there was a span of 6 bases. This CDR3 region has 13 residues.

In its sample, this clonotype was seen once. This chain connects TRBV21-1 to TRBJ2-7; the D call TRBD1 from the table was never checked on the DNA. TRBV21-1 is classified as a pseudogene. The CDR3 runs to 17 residues. The chain's CDR3 is CARSPGGLRESSYEQYF. In DNA, the CDR3 is TGTGCCAGGAGCCCGGGGGGCTTAAGGGAAAGCTCCTACGAGCAGTACTTC.

There are a few counts of this clonotype. The J gene is TRBJ2-1, the V gene TRBV20-1; D is tentatively TRBD1 or TRBD2 (5 bases each). This CDR3 has 14 amino acids. The germline V and J ends were trimmed by 6 bases and 5 bases, with 17 bases remaining between them. Looked up from germline, CDR1 is DFQATT and CDR2 is SNEGSKA (reference sequence). CDR3 sequence: CSAETGTGNNEQFF. The CDR3 DNA reads TGCAGTGCCGAAACCGGGACCGGAAACAATGAGCAGTTCTTC.

This clonotype was found many times. The CDR3 DNA reads as TGTGCCAGCAGCTCGGGTGAGACAGTCGAGCAGTACTTC. It yields the protein CASSSGETVEQYF. The chain links TRBV7-2 to TRBJ2-7; possible D gene TRBD1, 5 bases. Germline V lookup: CDR1 SGHTA, CDR2 FQGNSA. The V end lost 4 bases, the J end lost 6 bases, and 13 bases lay between the germline ends. CDR3 length equals 13 residues.

This clonotype was detected ten times or more. The chain combines TRBV20-1 with TRBJ1-4; 8 nucleotides align to TRBD1. V shed 6 bases and J 8 bases; nucleotides not matched to a gene: 11. The germline CDR1 and CDR2 sequences are DFQATT and SNEGSKA (reference sequence). The CDR3 extends over 14 amino acids. CDR3 protein: CSADSSGGKEKLFF. For the CDR3, the DNA is TGCAGTGCAGATAGTTCAGGGGGCAAGGAAAAACTGTTTTTT.